This T cell receptor beta chain was identified in a study of spatial heterogeneity in lung cancer. Time point defined: sample taken at primary tumor resection. Unsorted samples of tumor, nontumor lung or frozen PBMC had their whole RNA sequenced. TCRdb processed the 5' RACE reads anew with MiXCR; each CDR3 protein has one entry. In the table there are about 100,000 distinct CDR3 sequences, approximately 4.4% of which are singletons. Study-level points and caveats: Of the expanded TCRs, ubiquitous and regional counts tracked the counts of ubiquitous and regional nonsynonymous mutations, respectively. Mutation counts in tumors were tracked by counts of expanded intratumoral alpha and beta TCRs.

CDR3 length: 18 residues. Trimming removed 6 bases from V and 10 bases from J; junction bases left unmatched: 26. This clonotype occurred many times. Its antigen remains unknown. This sequence was found in a male donor with early-stage non-small cell lung cancer. This sequence joins TRBV12-3 or TRBV12-4 and TRBJ1-1, with TRBD1 matching over 7 bases. This material consisted of lung tumor tissue, taken at surgery. The CDR3 DNA reads TGTGCCAGCAGCTCCGGGACAGCCACGACGTTAGGTTCCACGGGAGCTTTCTTT. This gives the protein CASSSGTATTLGSTGAFF.